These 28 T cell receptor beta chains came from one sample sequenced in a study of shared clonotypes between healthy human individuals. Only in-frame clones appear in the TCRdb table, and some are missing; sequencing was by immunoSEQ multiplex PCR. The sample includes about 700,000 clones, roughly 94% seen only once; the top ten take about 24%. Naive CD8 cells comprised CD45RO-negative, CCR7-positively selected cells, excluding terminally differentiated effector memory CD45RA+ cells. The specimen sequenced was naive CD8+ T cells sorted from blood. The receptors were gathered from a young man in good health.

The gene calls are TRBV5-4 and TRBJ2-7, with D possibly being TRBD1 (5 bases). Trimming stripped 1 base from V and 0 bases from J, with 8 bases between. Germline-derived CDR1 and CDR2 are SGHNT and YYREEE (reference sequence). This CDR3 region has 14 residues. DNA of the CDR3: TGTGCCAGCAGCTTGAAGGACACCTCCTACGAGCAGTACTTC. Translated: CASSLKDTSYEQYF.

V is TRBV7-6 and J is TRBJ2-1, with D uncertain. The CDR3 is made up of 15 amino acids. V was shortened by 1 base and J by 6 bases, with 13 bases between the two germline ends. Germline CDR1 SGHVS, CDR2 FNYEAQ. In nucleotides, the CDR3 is TGTGCCAGCAGCTTAGACTTGGGCTCCCTCAATGAGCAGTTCTTC. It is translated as CASSLDLGSLNEQFF.

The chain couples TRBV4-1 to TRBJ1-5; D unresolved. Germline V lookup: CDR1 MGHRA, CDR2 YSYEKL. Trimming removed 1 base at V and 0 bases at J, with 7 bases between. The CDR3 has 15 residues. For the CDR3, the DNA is TGCGCCAGCAGCCAAGCAAGCAATAGCAATCAGCCCCAGCATTTT. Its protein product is CASSQASNSNQPQHF.

CDR3 sequence (DNA): TGTGCCTGGAGTCTACAGGAGCGCGGGTATGGCTACACCTTC. Translation gives CAWSLQERGYGYTF. The chain couples TRBV30 to TRBJ1-2; D possibly corresponds to TRBD1 (5 bases). CDR3 length equals 14 residues. CDR1 is GTSNPN and CDR2 is SVGIG in the germline V gene (reference sequence). V was trimmed by 2 bases and J by 5 bases, leaving 15 bases between them.

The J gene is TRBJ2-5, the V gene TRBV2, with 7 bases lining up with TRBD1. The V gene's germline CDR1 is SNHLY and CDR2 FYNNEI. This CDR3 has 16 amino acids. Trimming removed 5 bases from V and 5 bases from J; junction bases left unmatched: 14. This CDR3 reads CASSPDRVGLWETQYF. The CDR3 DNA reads TGTGCCAGCAGTCCTGACAGGGTTGGATTGTGGGAGACCCAGTACTTC.

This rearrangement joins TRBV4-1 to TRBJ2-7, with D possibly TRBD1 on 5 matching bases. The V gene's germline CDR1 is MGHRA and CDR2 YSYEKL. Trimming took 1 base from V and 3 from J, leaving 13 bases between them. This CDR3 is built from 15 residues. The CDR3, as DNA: TGCGCCAGCAGCCAAGTACTCCAGGGTAGCTACGAGCAGTACTTC. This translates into CASSQVLQGSYEQYF.

The CDR3 DNA reads as TGTGCCAGCAGCCCGAAGCAAGGGGCCCCTGGGGACCCTGGAAACACCATATATTTT. Translating gives CASSPKQGAPGDPGNTIYF. The chain employs TRBV7-9 and TRBJ1-3; a possible D gene is TRBD1 (5 bases). V was trimmed by 5 bases and J by 2 bases, leaving 25 bases between them. The CDR3 is 19 residues long. The germline V gene encodes CDR1 SEHNR and CDR2 FQNEAQ (reference sequence).

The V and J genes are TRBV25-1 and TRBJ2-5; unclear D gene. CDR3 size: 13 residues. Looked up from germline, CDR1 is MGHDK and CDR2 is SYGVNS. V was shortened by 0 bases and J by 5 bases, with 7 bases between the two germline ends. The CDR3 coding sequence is TGTGCCAGCAGTGAATATGTTTCGGAGACCCAGTACTTC. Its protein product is CASSEYVSETQYF.

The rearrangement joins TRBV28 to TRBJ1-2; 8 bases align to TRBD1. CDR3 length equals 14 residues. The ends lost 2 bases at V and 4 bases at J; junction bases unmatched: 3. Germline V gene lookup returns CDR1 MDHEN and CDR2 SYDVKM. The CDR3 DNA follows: TGTGCCAGCAGTTTAGACAGGGGTGGCTATGGCTACACCTTC. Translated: CASSLDRGGYGYTF.

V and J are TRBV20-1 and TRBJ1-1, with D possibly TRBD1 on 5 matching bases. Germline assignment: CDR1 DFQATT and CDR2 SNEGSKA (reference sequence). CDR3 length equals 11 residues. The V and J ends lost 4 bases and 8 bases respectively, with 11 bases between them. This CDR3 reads CSATRTTEAFF. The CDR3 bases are TGCAGTGCTACCCGGACAACCGAAGCTTTCTTT.

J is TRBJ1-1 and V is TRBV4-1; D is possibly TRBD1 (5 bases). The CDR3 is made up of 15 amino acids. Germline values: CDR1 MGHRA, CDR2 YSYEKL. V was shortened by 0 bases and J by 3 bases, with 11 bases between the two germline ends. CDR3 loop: CASSQDRGADTEAFF. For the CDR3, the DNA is TGCGCCAGCAGCCAAGATCGCGGGGCGGACACTGAAGCTTTCTTT.

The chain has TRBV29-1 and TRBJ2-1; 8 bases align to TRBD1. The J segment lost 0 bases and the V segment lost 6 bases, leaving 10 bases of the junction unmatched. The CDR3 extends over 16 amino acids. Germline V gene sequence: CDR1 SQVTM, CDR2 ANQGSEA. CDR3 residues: CSVHTGQGSSYNEQFF. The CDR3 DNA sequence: TGCAGCGTCCACACCGGACAGGGTAGCTCCTACAATGAGCAGTTCTTC.

CDR3 region: CASSSVIWVNTEAFF. DNA of the CDR3: TGTGCCAGCAGCTCCGTAATATGGGTGAACACTGAAGCTTTCTTT. The chain is built from TRBV5-6 and TRBJ1-1; D remains ambiguous. Germline-derived CDR1 and CDR2 are SGHDT and YYEEEE. The CDR3 sequence is 15 residues long. V was cut by 3 bases and J by 0 bases, with 12 bases left in between.

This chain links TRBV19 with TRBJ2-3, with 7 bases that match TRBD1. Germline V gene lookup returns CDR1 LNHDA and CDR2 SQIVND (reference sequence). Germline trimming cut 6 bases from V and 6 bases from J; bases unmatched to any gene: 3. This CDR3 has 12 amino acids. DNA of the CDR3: TGTGCCAGTAGCACGGGACAGGATACGCAGTATTTT. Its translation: CASSTGQDTQYF. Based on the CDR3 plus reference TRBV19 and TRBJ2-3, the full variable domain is DGGITQSPKYLFRKEGQNVTLSCEQNLNHDAMYWYRQDPGQGLRLIYYSQIVNDFQKGDIAEGYSVSREKKESFPLTVTSAQKNPTAFYLCASSTGQDTQYFGPGTRLTVL.

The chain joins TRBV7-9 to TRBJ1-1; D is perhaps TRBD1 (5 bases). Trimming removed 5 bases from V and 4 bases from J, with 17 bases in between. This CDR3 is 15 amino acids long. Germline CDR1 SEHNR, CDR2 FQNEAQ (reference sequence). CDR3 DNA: TGTGCCAGCAGCGCTCTCCAGGGTCTGATCACTGAAGCTTTCTTT. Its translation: CASSALQGLITEAFF.

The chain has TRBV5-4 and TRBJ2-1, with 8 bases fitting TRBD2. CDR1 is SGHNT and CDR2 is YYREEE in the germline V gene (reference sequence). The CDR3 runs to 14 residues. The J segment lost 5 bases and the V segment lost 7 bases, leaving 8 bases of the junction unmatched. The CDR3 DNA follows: TGTGCCAGCCGAACGGGAGGGCCTCACAATGAGCAGTTCTTC. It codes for CASRTGGPHNEQFF.

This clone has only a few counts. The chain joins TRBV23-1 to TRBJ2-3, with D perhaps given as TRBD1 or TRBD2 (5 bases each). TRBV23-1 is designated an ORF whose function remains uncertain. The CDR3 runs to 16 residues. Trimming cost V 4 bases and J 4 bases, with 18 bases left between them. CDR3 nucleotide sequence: TGCGCCAGCAGTCTAAACGGGGTTCGAGGGGCAGATACGCAGTATTTT. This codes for CASSLNGVRGADTQYF.

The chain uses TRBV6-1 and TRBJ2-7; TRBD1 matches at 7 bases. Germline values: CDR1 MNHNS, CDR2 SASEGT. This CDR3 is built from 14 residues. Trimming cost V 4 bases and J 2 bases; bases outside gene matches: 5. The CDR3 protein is CASSATGTAYEQYF. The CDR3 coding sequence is TGTGCCAGCAGTGCAACCGGGACAGCCTACGAGCAGTACTTC.

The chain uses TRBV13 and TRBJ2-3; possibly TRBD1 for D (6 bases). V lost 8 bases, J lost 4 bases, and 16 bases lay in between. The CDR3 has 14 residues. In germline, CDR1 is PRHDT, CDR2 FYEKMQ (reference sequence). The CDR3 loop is CASASTGFPDTQYF. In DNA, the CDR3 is TGTGCCAGCGCTAGTACAGGGTTTCCAGATACGCAGTATTTT.

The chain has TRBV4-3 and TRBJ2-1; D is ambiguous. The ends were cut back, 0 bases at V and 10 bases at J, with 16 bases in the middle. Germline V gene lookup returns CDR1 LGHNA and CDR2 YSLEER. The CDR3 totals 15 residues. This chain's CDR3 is CASSQDRELLNEQFF. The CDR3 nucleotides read TGCGCCAGCAGCCAAGATCGCGAACTACTAAACGAGCAGTTCTTC.

The CDR3 sequence: CASSNRQRTSGKHDEQFF. The CDR3, as DNA: TGTGCCAGCAGCAATAGGCAAAGGACTAGCGGGAAGCATGATGAGCAGTTCTTC. The chain joins TRBV21-1 to TRBJ2-1; the D segment call TRBD2 is taken from the table without a DNA check. TRBV21-1 counts as a pseudogene. This CDR3 has 18 residues.

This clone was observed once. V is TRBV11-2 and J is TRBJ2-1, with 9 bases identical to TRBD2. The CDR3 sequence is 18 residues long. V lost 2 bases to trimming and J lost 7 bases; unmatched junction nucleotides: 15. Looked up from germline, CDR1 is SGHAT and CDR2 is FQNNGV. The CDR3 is CASSLRFGLAGQRNEQFF. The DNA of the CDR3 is TGTGCCAGCAGCTTAAGGTTTGGGCTAGCGGGACAAAGGAATGAGCAGTTCTTC.

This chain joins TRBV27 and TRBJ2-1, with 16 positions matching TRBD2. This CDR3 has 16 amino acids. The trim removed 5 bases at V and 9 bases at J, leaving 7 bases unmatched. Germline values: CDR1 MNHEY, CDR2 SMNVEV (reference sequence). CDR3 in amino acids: CASSPPGLAGGGEQFF. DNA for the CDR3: TGTGCCAGCAGTCCTCCGGGACTAGCGGGGGGGGGTGAGCAGTTCTTC.

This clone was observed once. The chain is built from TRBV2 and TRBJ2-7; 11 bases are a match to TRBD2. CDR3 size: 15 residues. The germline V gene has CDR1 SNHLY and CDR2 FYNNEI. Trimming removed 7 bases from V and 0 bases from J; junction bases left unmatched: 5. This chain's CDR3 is CASTPGLADSYEQYF. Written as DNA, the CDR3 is TGTGCCAGCACCCCGGGACTAGCGGACTCCTACGAGCAGTACTTC.

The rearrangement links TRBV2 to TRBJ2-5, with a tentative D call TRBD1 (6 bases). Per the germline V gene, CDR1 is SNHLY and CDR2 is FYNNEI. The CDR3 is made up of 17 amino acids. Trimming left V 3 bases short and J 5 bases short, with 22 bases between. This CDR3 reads CASSEGWFGGLGETQYF. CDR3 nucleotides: TGTGCCAGCAGTGAGGGTTGGTTTGGGGGCCTGGGGGAGACCCAGTACTTC.

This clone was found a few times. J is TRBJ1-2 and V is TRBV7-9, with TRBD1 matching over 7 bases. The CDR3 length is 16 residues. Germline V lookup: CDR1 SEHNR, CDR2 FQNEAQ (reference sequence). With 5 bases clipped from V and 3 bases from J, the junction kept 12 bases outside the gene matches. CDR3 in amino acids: CASSQKSGTADYGYTF. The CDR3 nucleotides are TGTGCCAGCAGCCAAAAATCCGGGACAGCGGACTATGGCTACACCTTC.

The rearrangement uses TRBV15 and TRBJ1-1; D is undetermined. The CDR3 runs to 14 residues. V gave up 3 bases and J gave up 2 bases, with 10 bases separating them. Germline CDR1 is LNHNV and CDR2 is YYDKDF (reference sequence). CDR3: CATSRVQKNTEAFF. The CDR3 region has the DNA TGTGCCACCAGCAGGGTACAGAAAAACACTGAAGCTTTCTTT.

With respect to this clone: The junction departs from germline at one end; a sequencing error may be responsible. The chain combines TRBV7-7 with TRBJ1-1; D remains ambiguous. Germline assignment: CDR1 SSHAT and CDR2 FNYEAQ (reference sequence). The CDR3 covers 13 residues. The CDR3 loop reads CASSLGPRTEAFF. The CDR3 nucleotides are TGTGCTAGCAGCTTAGGCCCGAGGACTGAAGCTTTCTTT.